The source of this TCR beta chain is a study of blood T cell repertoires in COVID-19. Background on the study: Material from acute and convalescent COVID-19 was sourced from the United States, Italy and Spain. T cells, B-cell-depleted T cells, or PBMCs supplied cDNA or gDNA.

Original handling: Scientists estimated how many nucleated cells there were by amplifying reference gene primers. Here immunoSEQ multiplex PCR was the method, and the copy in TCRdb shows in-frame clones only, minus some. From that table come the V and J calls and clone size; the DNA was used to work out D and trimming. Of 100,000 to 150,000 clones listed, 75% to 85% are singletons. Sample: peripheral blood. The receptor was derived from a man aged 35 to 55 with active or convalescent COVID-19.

CDR3 sequence: CAWSISGTGTGYTF. The CDR3 DNA reads TGTGCCTGGAGTATATCAGGGACAGGGACTGGCTACACCTTC. The rearrangement links TRBV30 to TRBJ1-2; TRBD1 agrees at 9 bases. The V segment lost 2 bases and the J segment 7 bases; nucleotides outside the gene matches: 8. Germline V gives CDR1 GTSNPN, CDR2 SVGIG (reference sequence). CDR3 length: 14 residues.